This entry features one T cell receptor (beta chain) sequence. The sample belongs to a study of blood T cell repertoires in COVID-19. Overall study: PBMCs, B-cell-depleted T cells, or T cells were the source of the cDNA or gDNA that made up the material.

Trimming took 5 bases from V and 0 from J, leaving 10 bases between them. Germline V lookup: CDR1 SEHNR, CDR2 FQNEAQ (reference sequence). The CDR3 spans 14 residues. Here immunoSEQ multiplex PCR was the method, and the copy in TCRdb shows in-frame clones only, minus some. The table has tens of thousands of clones, 70% to 90% seen once. This TCR derives from a woman older than 75 with COVID-19, enrolled during active disease. Sequencing input: peripheral blood. This chain joins TRBV7-9 and TRBJ2-5, with D tentatively TRBD2 (6 bases). Here the CDR3 DNA reads TGTGCCAGCAGCCCGGGAGAGTACCAAGAGACCCAGTACTTC. It codes for CASSPGEYQETQYF. Full variable domain (missing parts from reference TRBV7-9 and TRBJ2-5): DTGVSQNPRHKITKRGQNVTFRCDPISEHNRLYWYRQTLGQGPEFLTYFQNEAQLEKSRLLSDRFSAERPKGSFSTLEIQRTEQGDSAMYLCASSPGEYQETQYFGPGTRLLVL.